The T cell receptor beta chain described here comes from a study of identical twins (dated by TCRdb to the mid-2010s). Regarding the complete study: To test whether fetal clonotypes persist, this study deep-sequenced TCR alpha and beta repertoires from monozygotic twins, from unrelated adults of various ages, and from cord blood. Replicate twin experiments were performed at different times using different library preparation protocols to rule out contamination. Study-level results and caveats: Out-of-frame TCR alpha sharing in monozygotic twins was systematically underestimated by recombination models, whereas sharing between unrelated individuals was in agreement with the recombination models. Zero-insertion analyses could be partly confounded by invariant T cells such as MAIT and iNKT, although diverse VJ usage argued against such confounding for most clonotypes. Excess twin sharing in beta out-of-frame sequences was weaker because fewer shared sequences lowered the signal-to-noise ratio. Because the same donors could not be followed over many years, conclusions were based on cross-sectional statistical analysis. Fewer insertions were carried by abundant cord blood beta clonotypes; a weaker similar trend was observed in young adult naive repertoires, while no such trend was observed in memory repertoires. Compared with coincidental sharing between unrelated individuals, out-of-frame TCR alpha sequences shared between twins showed an excess of sequences with low generation probability.

All donors were healthy Caucasians. Three pairs of female monozygotic twins, all aged roughly 18 to 29 years, were included in the twin cohort. Miltenyi CD45RO+ enrichment and human naive T-cell isolation kits were used to isolate memory (CD45RO+) and naive T cells from PBMC. Preparation of the library involved 5' RACE. Sequencer: Illumina HiSeq 2000. Template switching added a universal primer binding site, and the final cDNA carried a unique molecular identifier that allowed TCR cDNA molecules to be counted accurately. First-strand cDNA for TCR alpha and beta chains was synthesized from specific primers in the conserved constant-segment region. To control for contamination, every cDNA library carried two barcodes: a SMART-Mk sample barcode plus Illumina barcodes. TruSeq adapter sequences along with Illumina sample barcodes were introduced in two successive PCR steps. The TCR alpha and beta cDNA libraries were sequenced on the Illumina HiSeq platform using custom primers. The paper's data handling went like this. Unique molecular identifiers were extracted from raw reads with MiGEC, and CDR3 positions were determined with MiXCR. Recombination models were inferred per individual with the repgenHMM and IGoR tools using an EM algorithm. The analysis of shared clonotypes was done with the tcR package in R, with sharing normalized by the product of cloneset sizes. Out-of-frame nonproductive sequences were analyzed to study raw recombination free of thymic and clonal selection effects. Using fastp trimming at Q25 and MiXCR clonotype assembly, TCRdb reanalyzed the public sequencing data and kept in-frame beta chains. Each CDR3 protein gets just one entry, which takes the most common genes and DNA from the rows behind it. The V and J calls reflect TCRdb's pipeline rather than the authors' work. The sample table records approximately 280,000 distinct CDR3 sequences; less than 9% of these occur just once. The top ten clones comprise less than 2.5% of the sample.

This clonotype has just a few counts. The antigen it recognizes is unknown. No qualities accompany the bases; no much larger clone lies one base away. Reading from cysteine to phenylalanine, the CDR3 counts 14 amino acids. Only CDR3 DNA remains: 42 bases, in frame from the first base. From the germline V gene, CDR1 is SQVTM and CDR2 is ANQGSEA. V gives up 3 bases and J gives up 4 bases, and the segment between their germline ends measures 10 bases. Another study also made use of these data, one on yellow fever vaccine responses in identical twins. Reported in the second study: According to the authors, the vaccine-induced T cell response in identical twins seemed to be partly convergent and partly specific to each individual. In identical twins, the study followed T cell clones that responded to the vaccine with precision.

The chain joins TRBV29-1 to TRBJ2-6; there is no confident call for the D gene. The sequence was collected from a woman younger than 35 in good health. Sequenced sample: memory (CD45RO+) T cells sorted from blood. The sample's cell subset or site label, in plain terms: CD45RO+ enriched T cells. The sequenced DNA: TGCAGCGTTGAGGGTCTACTGGGGGCCAACGTCCTGACTTTC. This gives the protein CSVEGLLGANVLTF.